Following are 24 T cell receptor beta chains from one sample sequenced in a study of OX40 agonist ivuxolimab in advanced cancers. TCRdb's table, derived via immunoSEQ multiplex PCR, lists solely in-frame clones and lacks some. The sample has 65,000 to 75,000 clones; roughly 90% are singletons. The sequenced sample was CD4+ or CD8+ T cells sorted from blood, obtained in a trial of the OX40 agonist ivuxolimab. These receptors came from an adult with an advanced solid tumor such as melanoma, head and neck, liver or kidney cancer.

The chain employs TRBV4-3 and TRBJ1-2; D remains ambiguous. Trimming left V 3 bases short and J 2 bases short, with 13 bases between. CDR1 is LGHNA, CDR2 YSLEER, per germline. CDR3 length: 15 amino acids. The CDR3 coding sequence is TGCGCCAGCAGCCAGGGAGGGTCGTCAAACTATGGCTACACCTTC. It codes for CASSQGGSSNYGYTF.

The chain links TRBV7-2 to TRBJ2-5; 11 positions agree with TRBD2. V lost 5 bases to trimming and J lost 8 bases; unmatched junction nucleotides: 10. Germline V lookup: CDR1 SGHTA, CDR2 FQGNSA. The CDR3 totals 15 residues. The CDR3 loop is CASSKPLAGGPTQYF. The CDR3 DNA reads as TGTGCCAGCAGCAAGCCCCTAGCGGGAGGACCCACCCAGTACTTC.

J is TRBJ2-5 and V is TRBV2, with D perhaps matching TRBD1 (5 bases). V dropped 4 bases and J dropped 1 base, with 13 bases sitting between them. This CDR3 comprises 15 residues. From germline, CDR1 is SNHLY and CDR2 FYNNEI. The CDR3 loop is CASSVDSSSQETQYF. In nucleotides, the CDR3 is TGTGCCAGCAGTGTCGACAGTAGTTCCCAAGAGACCCAGTACTTC.

V is TRBV5-1 and J is TRBJ2-2, with 8 bases lining up with TRBD2. The CDR3 has 17 amino acids. J gave up 7 bases and V 1 base, and 12 bases lay outside the gene matches. CDR1 is SGHRS and CDR2 is YFSETQ in the germline V gene. CDR3 nucleotides: TGCGCCAGCAGCTTGTTATCCAGCGGGAGAAAGCTCGGGGAGCTGTTTTTT. This gives the protein CASSLLSSGRKLGELFF.

V gene TRBV10-3 combines with J gene TRBJ2-5; 7 bases match TRBD2. The CDR3 spans 13 residues. Germline V gene lookup returns CDR1 ENHRY and CDR2 SYGVKD. J was trimmed by 4 bases and V by 7 bases; bases with no gene match: 6. CDR3 nucleotides: TGTGCCATCAACGCGGGAGTGGGAGAGACCCAGTACTTC. Protein product: CAINAGVGETQYF.

V and J are TRBV28 and TRBJ2-2; 13 positions match TRBD2. Looked up from germline, CDR1 is MDHEN and CDR2 is SYDVKM. There are 21 residues in the CDR3. The junction had 18 bases not matched to a gene; V was cut back by 3 bases and J by 5 bases. The DNA of the CDR3 is TGTGCCAGCAGTTTGGGCCCTGGACTAGCGGGAGTAGGCTCGGGAACCGGGGAGCTGTTTTTT. As protein: CASSLGPGLAGVGSGTGELFF.

A single count supports this clone. This chain links TRBV6-6 with TRBJ2-7; TRBD1 agrees at 12 bases. The CDR3 sequence is 15 residues long. The V gene's germline CDR1 is MNHNY and CDR2 SVGAGI (reference sequence). Losses at the gene ends were 0 bases for V and 7 bases for J; bases not matched to a gene: 4. This CDR3 reads CASSYSGQGAREQYF. In nucleotides, the CDR3 is TGTGCCAGCAGTTACTCGGGACAGGGGGCTCGAGAGCAGTACTTC.

V and J are TRBV18 and TRBJ1-4, with 9 bases that match TRBD1. This CDR3 is 16 amino acids long. From germline, CDR1 is KGHSH and CDR2 LQKENI. V was pared by 5 bases and J by 8 bases, with 12 bases of the junction left unmatched. The CDR3, as DNA: TGTGCCAGCTCATTCGCAACACAGGGGGCAGGAGAAAAACTGTTTTTT. It encodes CASSFATQGAGEKLFF.

The chain joins TRBV18 to TRBJ2-5; 11 nucleotides match TRBD2. The length of the CDR3 is 15 residues. V lost 2 bases, J lost 5 bases, and 4 bases stayed unmatched. Germline lookup yields CDR1 KGHSH and CDR2 LQKENI. This CDR3 reads CASSPTSGSGETQYF. The CDR3 DNA reads TGTGCCAGCTCACCAACTAGCGGGAGCGGCGAGACCCAGTACTTC.

This sequence joins TRBV6-5 and TRBJ2-7; TRBD1 agrees at 10 bases. CDR3 length equals 14 residues. V lost 7 bases to trimming and J lost 7 bases; unmatched junction nucleotides: 10. Germline V gene lookup returns CDR1 MNHEY and CDR2 SVGAGI. The CDR3 spells CASTKSDRGREQYF. Written as DNA, the CDR3 is TGTGCCAGCACCAAGTCGGACAGGGGGAGGGAGCAGTACTTC.

CDR3 DNA: TGCAGCGTCATTAGGTGGGGAACTGAAGCTTTCTTT. Its translation: CSVIRWGTEAFF. The chain is built from TRBV29-1 and TRBJ1-1, with D uncertain. V lost 6 bases and J 5 bases, leaving 13 bases between the germline ends. Germline CDR1 reads SQVTM; CDR2 reads ANQGSEA. The CDR3 is made up of 12 amino acids.

The genes are TRBV5-1 and TRBJ2-2, with 7 bases identical to TRBD2. Trimming at V came to 0 bases and at J to 4 bases, leaving 3 bases not matched to a gene. This CDR3 contains 15 residues. From germline, CDR1 is SGHRS and CDR2 YFSETQ. CDR3 in DNA: TGCGCCAGCAGCTTGGAGCGGGGATCCACCGGGGAGCTGTTTTTT. It translates to CASSLERGSTGELFF.

The V gene is TRBV6-1, the J gene TRBJ2-1; D is perhaps TRBD2 (5 bases). CDR3 length equals 14 residues. The germline V gene encodes CDR1 MNHNS and CDR2 SASEGT. Trimming took off 8 bases at V and 6 bases at J, with 17 bases between the two ends. CDR3: CASRPGVTSNEQFF. CDR3 DNA: TGTGCCAGCCGACCCGGGGTGACTTCCAATGAGCAGTTCTTC.

The J gene is TRBJ1-4, the V gene TRBV2; 7 nucleotides match TRBD1. J was trimmed by 0 bases and V by 9 bases; bases with no gene match: 7. The CDR3 extends over 15 amino acids. The germline V gene encodes CDR1 SNHLY and CDR2 FYNNEI. CDR3 residues: CASGGQGATNEKLFF. For the CDR3, the DNA is TGTGCCAGTGGGGGGCAGGGGGCAACTAATGAAAAACTGTTTTTT.

The genes are TRBV7-9 and TRBJ1-3; no clear D. CDR1 and CDR2 from the germline V gene are SEHNR and FQNEAQ (reference sequence). This CDR3 comprises 12 residues. V lost 5 bases and J lost 2, with 4 bases in between. CDR3 residues: CASSPAGNTIYF. The CDR3 DNA sequence: TGTGCCAGCAGCCCCGCTGGAAACACCATATATTTT.

The chain combines TRBV5-1 with TRBJ2-2, with D perhaps matching TRBD1 (6 bases). V was trimmed by 4 bases and J by 8 bases, leaving 21 bases between them. The CDR3 is made up of 16 amino acids. The V gene's germline CDR1 is SGHRS and CDR2 YFSETQ. In nucleotides, the CDR3 is TGCGCCAGCAGCCCCAACAAGGGGGTGAGGAGGGGGGAGCTGTTTTTT. It yields the protein CASSPNKGVRRGELFF. The full variable domain, rest sourced from reference TRBV5-1 and TRBJ2-2, is KAGVTQTPRYLIKTRGQQVTLSCSPISGHRSVSWYQQTPGQGLQFLFEYFSETQRNKGNFPGRFSGRQFSNSRSEMNVSTLELGDSALYLCASSPNKGVRRGELFFGEGSRLTVL.

J is TRBJ2-7 and V is TRBV14; 9 bases are shared with TRBD1. Germline CDR1 is SGHDN and CDR2 is FVKESK. The V and J ends lost 4 bases and 6 bases, in that order; junction bases with no gene match: 13. CDR3 length equals 16 residues. CDR3 coding DNA: TGTGCCAGCAGCCGACCCGGGACAGGGAGATATAGCGAGCAGTACTTC. This codes for CASSRPGTGRYSEQYF.

The chain carries TRBV4-1 and TRBJ2-5; D not certain. V was pared by 4 bases and J by 8 bases, with 11 bases between. Looked up from germline, CDR1 is MGHRA and CDR2 is YSYEKL. This CDR3 comprises 12 residues. Written as DNA, the CDR3 is TGCGCCAGCAGCCGAATCGCAGGTACCCAGTACTTC. Amino acid sequence: CASSRIAGTQYF.

Comment on this clone: Sequence at one end of the junction differs from germline and may be a read error. V gene TRBV29-1 combines with J gene TRBJ2-5, with D tentatively TRBD1 or TRBD2 (5 bases each). The CDR3 consists of 12 residues. CDR1 is SQVTM, CDR2 ANQGSEA, per germline. The CDR3 loop reads CSAEWGSETQYF. The CDR3 DNA sequence: TGCAGCGCTGAATGGGGGAGTGAGACCCAGTACTTC.

The genes are TRBV21-1 and TRBJ1-2; the table names TRBD1, a call not compared with the DNA. TRBV21-1 is labeled a pseudogene. CDR3 length equals 19 residues. CDR3 sequence reads: CASSKSSRDRGPINYGYTF. The CDR3 DNA sequence: TGTGCCAGCAGCAAAAGTTCGCGGGACAGGGGGCCCATAAACTATGGCTACACCTTC.

V is TRBV14 and J is TRBJ2-3; no clear D gene. V lost 2 bases and J lost 0, with 12 bases in between. Germline V gives CDR1 SGHDN, CDR2 FVKESK. CDR3 length: 16 residues. The CDR3 nucleotides read TGTGCCAGCAGCCAATCCTGGATTGCTAGCACAGATACGCAGTATTTT. Translation: CASSQSWIASTDTQYF.

This chain uses TRBV28 with TRBJ2-7; perhaps TRBD1 as D (6 bases). Germline V gene sequence: CDR1 MDHEN, CDR2 SYDVKM. The CDR3 contains 15 residues. Trimming took 6 bases from V and 4 from J, leaving 19 bases between them. In DNA form, the CDR3 reads TGTGCCAGCAGGCGGACAGACCCAACAGTTTACGAGCAGTACTTC. It translates to CASRRTDPTVYEQYF.

This chain uses TRBV2 with TRBJ1-2, with no clear D. The length of the CDR3 is 11 residues. The germline V and J ends were trimmed by 7 bases and 4 bases, with 7 bases remaining between them. Germline V gene sequence: CDR1 SNHLY, CDR2 FYNNEI. CDR3 residues: CASKEVYGYTF. CDR3 DNA: TGTGCCAGCAAGGAGGTCTATGGCTACACCTTC.

The V and J genes are TRBV11-2 and TRBJ2-7; TRBD1 agrees at 7 bases. V lost 4 bases and J lost 1; bases outside the gene matches: 1. Germline V CDR1 and CDR2: SGHAT, FQNNGV. There are 13 residues in the CDR3. The CDR3 DNA follows: TGTGCCAGCAGCTCCAGGGGGTCCTACGAGCAGTACTTC. Encoded protein: CASSSRGSYEQYF.